The source of this TCR beta chain is a study of cytomegalovirus exposure and HLA in healthy donors. Broader study findings: A prior analysis recorded that most TCR beta V segments were productive about 90% or about 30% of the time.

Comment on this clone: Antigen specificity is unknown.

PCR employed 60 Vbeta and 13 Jbeta primers. Method: immunoSEQ multiplex PCR; TCRdb's copy keeps in-frame clones and lacks some. The sample contains 95,000 to 150,000 clones, more than 65% of which appear only once. Sequencing was done on a sample of PBMCs. The receptor's source is a human donor in good health.

CDR3: CASSRTYNQPQHF. DNA of the CDR3: TGTGCCAGCAGCCGCACATACAATCAGCCCCAGCATTTT. This chain joins TRBV5-8 and TRBJ1-5; D is ambiguous. The V end was cut by 4 bases, the J end by 3 bases, with 8 bases between. Germline V gene lookup returns CDR1 SGHTS and CDR2 YDEGEE. The CDR3 totals 13 residues.